This T cell receptor beta chain was captured in a study of blood T cells in healthy people across ages. Study-wide context: Researchers report that template switching captured about one barcoded beta molecule per two T cells. Overall study results and limits: More naive CD4+ cells and higher diversity were found in long-lived than in aged donors.

Using a J-beta primer mix together with a sample-barcoded 5' primer, a second PCR was run for roughly 7 to 12 cycles. With 12 random nucleotides, a template-switch adaptor tagged each individual cDNA molecule. TCRdb called the 5' RACE reads again in MiXCR, with one record for every CDR3 protein. The sample contains about 620,000 distinct CDR3 sequences, around 50% of which appear only once. In this sample, this clonotype turned up many times. The antigen is undetermined. The length of the CDR3 is 16 residues. Trimming removed 4 bases from V and 10 bases from J, with 23 bases in between. Germline V CDR1 and CDR2: SGHDN, FVKESK.

The V gene is TRBV14, the J gene TRBJ2-1, with D perhaps being TRBD1 or TRBD2 (5 bases each). This receptor was obtained from a woman of 80 years or more in good health. Material: blood. The CDR3 loop reads CASSLLRTLGANEQFF. The CDR3 DNA is TGTGCCAGCAGCCTCCTTCGGACACTAGGGGCCAACGAGCAGTTCTTC.